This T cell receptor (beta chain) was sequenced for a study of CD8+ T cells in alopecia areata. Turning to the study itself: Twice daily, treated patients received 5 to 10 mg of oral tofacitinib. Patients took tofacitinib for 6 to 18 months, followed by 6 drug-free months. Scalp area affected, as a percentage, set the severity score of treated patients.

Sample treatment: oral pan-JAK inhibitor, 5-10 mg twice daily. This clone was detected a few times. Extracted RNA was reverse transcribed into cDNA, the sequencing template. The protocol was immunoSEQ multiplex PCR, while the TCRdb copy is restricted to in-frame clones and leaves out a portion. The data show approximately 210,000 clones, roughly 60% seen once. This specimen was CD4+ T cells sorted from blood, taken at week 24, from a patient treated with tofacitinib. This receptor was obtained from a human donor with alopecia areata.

CDR3 nucleotides: TGTGCCAGCAGCACCCGACAGGGGAACACCGGGGAGCTGTTTTTT. Translating it yields CASSTRQGNTGELFF. This sequence joins TRBV11-2 and TRBJ2-2; TRBD1 matches at 7 bases. Germline lookup yields CDR1 SGHAT and CDR2 FQNNGV. The CDR3 covers 15 residues. V shed 5 bases and J 1 base; nucleotides not matched to a gene: 4.